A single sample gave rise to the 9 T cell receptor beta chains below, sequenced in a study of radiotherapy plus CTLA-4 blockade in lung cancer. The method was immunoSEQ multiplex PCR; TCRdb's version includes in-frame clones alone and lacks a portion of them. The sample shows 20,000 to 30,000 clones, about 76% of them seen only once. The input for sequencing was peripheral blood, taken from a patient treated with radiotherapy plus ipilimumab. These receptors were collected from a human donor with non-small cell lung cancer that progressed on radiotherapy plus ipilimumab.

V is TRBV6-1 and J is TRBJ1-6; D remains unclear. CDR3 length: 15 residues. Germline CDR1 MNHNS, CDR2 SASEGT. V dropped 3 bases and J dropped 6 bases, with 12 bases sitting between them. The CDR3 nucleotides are TGTGCCAGCAGTGATGCGCTAGGTGGTAATTCACCCCTCCACTTT. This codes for CASSDALGGNSPLHF.

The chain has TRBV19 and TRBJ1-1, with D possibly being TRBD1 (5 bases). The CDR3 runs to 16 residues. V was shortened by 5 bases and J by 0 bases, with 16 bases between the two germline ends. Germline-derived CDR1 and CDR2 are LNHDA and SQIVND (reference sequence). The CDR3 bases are TGTGCCAGTAGTGCGAAAAGACAGTTAATGAACACTGAAGCTTTCTTT. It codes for CASSAKRQLMNTEAFF.

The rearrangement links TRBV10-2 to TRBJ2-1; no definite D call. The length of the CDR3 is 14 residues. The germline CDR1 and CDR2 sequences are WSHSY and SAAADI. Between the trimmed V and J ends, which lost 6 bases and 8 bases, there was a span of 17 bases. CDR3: CASSRTDPFHEQFF. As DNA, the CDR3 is TGCGCCAGCAGCAGGACCGACCCATTCCATGAGCAGTTCTTC.

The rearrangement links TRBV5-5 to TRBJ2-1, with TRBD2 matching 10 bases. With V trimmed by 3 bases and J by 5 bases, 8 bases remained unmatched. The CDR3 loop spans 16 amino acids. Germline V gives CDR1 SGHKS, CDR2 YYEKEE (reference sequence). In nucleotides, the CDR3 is TGTGCCAGCAGCTCCGACGCTCTAGCGGGGGACAATGAGCAGTTCTTC. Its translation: CASSSDALAGDNEQFF.

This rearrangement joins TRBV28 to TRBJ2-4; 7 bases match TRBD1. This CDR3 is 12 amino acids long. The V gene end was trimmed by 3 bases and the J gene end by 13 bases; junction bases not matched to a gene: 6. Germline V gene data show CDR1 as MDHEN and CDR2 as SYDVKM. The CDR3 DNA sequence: TGTGCCAGCAGTTTGGGGACAGCCCTCCAGTACTTC. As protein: CASSLGTALQYF.

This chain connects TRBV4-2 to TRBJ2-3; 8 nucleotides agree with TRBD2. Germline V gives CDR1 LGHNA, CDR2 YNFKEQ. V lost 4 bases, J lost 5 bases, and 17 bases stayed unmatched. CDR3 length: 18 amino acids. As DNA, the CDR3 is TGTGCCAGCAGCCCCCCCTTCCTTGTGACTAGCGAATTAGATACGCAGTATTTT. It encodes CASSPPFLVTSELDTQYF.

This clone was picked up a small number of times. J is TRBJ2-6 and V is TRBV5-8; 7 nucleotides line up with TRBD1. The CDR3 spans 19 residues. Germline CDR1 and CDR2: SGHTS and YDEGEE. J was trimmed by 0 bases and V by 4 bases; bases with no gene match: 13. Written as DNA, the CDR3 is TGTGCCAGCAGCCCCGTCAGGGGGTTCCATCCCTCTGGGGCCAACGTCCTGACTTTC. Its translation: CASSPVRGFHPSGANVLTF.

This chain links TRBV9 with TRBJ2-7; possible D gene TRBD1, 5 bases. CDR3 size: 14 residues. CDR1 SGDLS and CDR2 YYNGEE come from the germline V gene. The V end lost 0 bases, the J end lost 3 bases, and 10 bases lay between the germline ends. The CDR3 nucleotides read TGTGCCAGCAGCGTAGAGGGCAGGGACTACGAGCAGTACTTC. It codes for CASSVEGRDYEQYF.

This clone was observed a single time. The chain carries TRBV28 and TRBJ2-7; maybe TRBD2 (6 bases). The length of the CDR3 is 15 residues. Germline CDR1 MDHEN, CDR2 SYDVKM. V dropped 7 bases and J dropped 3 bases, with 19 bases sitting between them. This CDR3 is CASTEGQGGHYEQYF. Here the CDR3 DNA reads TGTGCCAGCACCGAGGGGCAGGGAGGTCACTACGAGCAGTACTTC.